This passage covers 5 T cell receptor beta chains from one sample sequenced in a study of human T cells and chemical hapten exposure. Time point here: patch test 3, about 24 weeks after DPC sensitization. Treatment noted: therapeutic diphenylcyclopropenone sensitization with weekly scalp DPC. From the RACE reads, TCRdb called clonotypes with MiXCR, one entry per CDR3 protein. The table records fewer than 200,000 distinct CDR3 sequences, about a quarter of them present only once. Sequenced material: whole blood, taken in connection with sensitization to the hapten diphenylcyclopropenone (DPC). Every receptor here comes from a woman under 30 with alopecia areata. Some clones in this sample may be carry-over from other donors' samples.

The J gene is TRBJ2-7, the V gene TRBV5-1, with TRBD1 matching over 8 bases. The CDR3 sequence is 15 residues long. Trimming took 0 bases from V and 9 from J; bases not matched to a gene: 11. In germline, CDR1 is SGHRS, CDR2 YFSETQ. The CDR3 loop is CASSLEGTGAWGQYF. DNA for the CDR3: TGCGCCAGCAGCTTGGAAGGGACAGGAGCCTGGGGGCAGTACTTC.

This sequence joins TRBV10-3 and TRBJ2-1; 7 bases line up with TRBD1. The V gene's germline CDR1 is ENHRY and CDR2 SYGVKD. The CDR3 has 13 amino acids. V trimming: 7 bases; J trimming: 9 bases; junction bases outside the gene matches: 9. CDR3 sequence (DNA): TGTGCCATCAATAGACAGGGCCTGGGTGAGCAGTTCTTC. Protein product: CAINRQGLGEQFF.

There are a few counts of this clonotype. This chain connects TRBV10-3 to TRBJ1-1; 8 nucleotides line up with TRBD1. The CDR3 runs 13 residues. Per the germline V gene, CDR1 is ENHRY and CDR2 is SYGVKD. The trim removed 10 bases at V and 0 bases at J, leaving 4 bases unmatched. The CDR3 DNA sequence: TGTGCCACCAGACAGGGGCTGAACACTGAAGCTTTCTTT. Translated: CATRQGLNTEAFF.

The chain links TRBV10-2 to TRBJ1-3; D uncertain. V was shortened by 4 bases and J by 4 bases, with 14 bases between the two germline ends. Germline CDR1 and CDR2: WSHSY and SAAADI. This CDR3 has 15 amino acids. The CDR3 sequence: CASSADSNLGNTIYF. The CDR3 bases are TGCGCCAGCAGTGCCGACTCAAATCTCGGAAACACCATATATTTT.

The CDR3 is CASRTRQGKAYNEQFF. The CDR3 DNA is TGTGCCAGCCGAACCAGACAGGGAAAGGCCTACAATGAGCAGTTCTTC. The chain has TRBV6-2 or TRBV6-3 and TRBJ2-1, with 7 positions matching TRBD1. V shed 8 bases, J shed 2 bases, and the junction held 12 bases outside the gene matches. The germline V gene encodes CDR1 MNHEY and CDR2 SVGEGT. The CDR3 extends over 16 amino acids.